This entry describes one T cell receptor (beta chain). This sample stems from a study of control samples from healthy donors and cancer patients. Per germline, CDR1 MNHEY and CDR2 SVGAGI. V was clipped by 2 bases and J by 1 base, with 12 bases between them. This CDR3 has 15 residues. Assay used: immunoSEQ multiplex PCR; TCRdb lists only in-frame clones, some missing. The sample records around 120,000 clones, just over 90% being singletons. This chain joins TRBV6-5 and TRBJ2-7; D remains ambiguous. The sample consisted of PBMCs. The clonotype originates from a man aged 45-65 years with head and neck cancer. CDR3 sequence reads: CASSYQGVGSYEQYF. For the CDR3, the DNA is TGTGCCAGCAGTTACCAAGGCGTCGGATCCTACGAGCAGTACTTC.